These T cell receptor beta chains were read from a single sample in a study of Ad26.COV2.S vaccination and SARS-CoV-2 variants. The data were produced by immunoSEQ multiplex PCR, yet TCRdb's version contains in-frame clones alone and is incomplete. The sample yields some 450,000 clones, about 90% seen once. This sample comprised peripheral blood, obtained in a trial of Ad26.COV2.S vaccine versus placebo. The receptors were gathered from a person between 18 and 65 years old who received the Ad26.COV2.S COVID-19 vaccine or a placebo. Both conserved end residues are part of each CDR3. The order of the fields is V gene, clone size, D gene, J gene, CDR3 DNA, CDR3 protein. A D gene is named only where the DNA matches it firmly. Clone size is shown for a subset of rows, as once, few, many or a class of expanded clone.

TRBV9,.,.,TRBJ2-7,TGTGCCAGCAGCGTAGACGTCAGTCCCTACGAGCAGTACTTC,CASSVDVSPYEQYF
TRBV7-2,.,.,TRBJ1-5,TGTGCCAGCAGTGAGGGGGGAAATCAGCCCCAGCATTTT,CASSEGGNQPQHF
TRBV9,.,.,TRBJ2-1,TGTGCCAGCAGCGTAGTGTCGGGGAATGAGCAGTTCTTC,CASSVVSGNEQFF
TRBV12-3/TRBV12-4,.,.,TRBJ2-7,TGTGCCAGCAGTTTAGTGCAGGGGGGCGAGCAGTACTTC,CASSLVQGGEQYF
TRBV3-1/TRBV3-2,once,.,TRBJ2-3,TGTGCCAGCAGCCAAGTTGACAGGCGGGATACGCAGTATTTT,CASSQVDRRDTQYF
TRBV19,.,.,TRBJ2-5,TGTGCCAGTAGTAAGTTTGCGAGGGTTGGGCAAGAGACCCAGTACTTC,CASSKFARVGQETQYF
TRBV27,.,TRBD2,TRBJ2-1,TGTGCCAGCAGTTTAGCCGGGACTAGCGGGAGAATTGAGCAGTTCTTC,CASSLAGTSGRIEQFF
TRBV30,.,.,TRBJ1-4,TGTGCCTGGGGGGGTGGCACTAATGAAAAACTGTTTTTT,CAWGGGTNEKLFF
TRBV27,.,.,TRBJ2-7,TGTGCCAGCGCTAGGGGGAGCTCCTACGAGCAGTACTTC,CASARGSSYEQYF
TRBV7-9,.,TRBD1,TRBJ2-2,TGTGCCAGCAGCCAAACTACCGGGACAGCTTTCACCGGGGAGCTGTTTTTT,CASSQTTGTAFTGELFF